The clone carrying this T cell receptor (beta chain) was recorded a few times. TCRdb reprocessed the 5' RACE reads with MiXCR, giving one entry per CDR3 protein. This table holds about 570,000 distinct CDR3 sequences, over 8.5% found once. The CDR3 extends over 17 amino acids. V was clipped by 5 bases and J by 5 bases; unmatched bases: 14. The data belong to a study of identical twins. This sample was also put to use in a study of yellow fever vaccine responses in identical twins.

The gene calls are TRBV12-3 or TRBV12-4 and TRBJ2-1; 8 nucleotides line up with TRBD2. The TCR comes from a woman under 30 in good health. The sample taken for sequencing was PBMCs. For the CDR3, the DNA is TGTGCCAGCAGTCCTCTTTTGCGAGCGGGGGCCCACAATGAGCAGTTCTTC. Translating gives CASSPLLRAGAHNEQFF.